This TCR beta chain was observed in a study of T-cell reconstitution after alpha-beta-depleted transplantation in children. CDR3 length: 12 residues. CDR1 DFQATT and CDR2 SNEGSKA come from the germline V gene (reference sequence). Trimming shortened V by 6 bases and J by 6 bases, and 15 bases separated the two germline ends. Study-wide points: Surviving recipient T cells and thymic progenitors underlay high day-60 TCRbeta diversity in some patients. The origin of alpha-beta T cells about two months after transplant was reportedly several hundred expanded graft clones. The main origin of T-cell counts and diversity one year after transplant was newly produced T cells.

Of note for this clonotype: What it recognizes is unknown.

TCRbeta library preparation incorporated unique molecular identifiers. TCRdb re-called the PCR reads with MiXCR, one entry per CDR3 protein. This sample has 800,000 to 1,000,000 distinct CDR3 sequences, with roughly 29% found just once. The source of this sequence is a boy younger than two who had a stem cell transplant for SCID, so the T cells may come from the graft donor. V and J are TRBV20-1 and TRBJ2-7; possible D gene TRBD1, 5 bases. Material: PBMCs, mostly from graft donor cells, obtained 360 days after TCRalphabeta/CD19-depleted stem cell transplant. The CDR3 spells CSADIGGSEQYF. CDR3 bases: TGCAGTGCGGACATAGGTGGCTCCGAGCAGTACTTC.